Shown below are 31 T cell receptor beta chains from a single sample sequenced in a study of cytomegalovirus exposure and HLA in healthy donors. Use of 60 Vbeta and 13 Jbeta primers characterized the PCR. The repertoire was sequenced with immunoSEQ multiplex PCR; TCRdb's copy has only in-frame clones and lacks some. The ten top clones account for less than 3.5%, within a sample of approximately 140,000 clones. The sample comprised PBMCs. The origin of the receptors is a man in his forties in good health and CMV-seronegative.

The V and J genes are TRBV6-4 and TRBJ2-5, with D perhaps TRBD1 (6 bases). With the DNA end fitting TRBJ2-7 better, the J assignment may be wrong. Germline V CDR1 and CDR2: MRHNA, SNTAGT. There are 15 residues in the CDR3. The CDR3 nucleotides are TGTGCCAGCAGTGATCCGCCGGGCAGGGGCTACGAGCAGTACTTC. Translating gives CASSDPPGRGYEQYF.

A word on this clone: This same CDR3 is encoded by further DNA sequences in the sample. CDR3 in amino acids: CASSSSGSSYNEQFF. Written as DNA, the CDR3 is TGTGCCAGCAGCTCCAGCGGGAGCTCCTACAATGAGCAGTTCTTC. This chain links TRBV11-3 with TRBJ2-1; 8 nucleotides align to TRBD2. The CDR3 covers 15 residues. V was pared by 4 bases and J by 0 bases, with 2 bases of the junction left unmatched. Germline CDR1 and CDR2: SGHNT and YENEEA.

The chain recombines TRBV4-3 with TRBJ1-2; TRBD1 aligns across 7 bases. Germline lookup yields CDR1 LGHNA and CDR2 YSLEER. The V segment lost 4 bases and the J segment 8 bases; nucleotides outside the gene matches: 10. This CDR3 is 14 amino acids long. The CDR3 spells CASSPSDRPSGYTF. CDR3 in DNA: TGCGCCAGCAGCCCTTCGGACAGGCCTAGCGGCTACACCTTC.

The V call is TRBV7-6, the J call TRBJ2-1, with D tentatively TRBD1 (6 bases). CDR3 length: 15 amino acids. V lost 6 bases to trimming and J lost 2 bases, with 14 bases between them. Germline V CDR1 and CDR2: SGHVS, FNYEAQ. The DNA of the CDR3 is TGTGCCAGCAGTCCTACAGGGTACCCCTACAATGAGCAGTTCTTC. Encoded protein: CASSPTGYPYNEQFF. Complete variable domain (other parts from reference TRBV7-6 and TRBJ2-1): GAGVSQSPRYKVTKRGQDVALRCDPISGHVSLYWYRQALGQGPEFLTYFNYEAQQDKSGLPNDRFSAERPEGSISTLTIQRTEQRDSAMYRCASSPTGYPYNEQFFGPGTRLTVL.

The rearrangement uses TRBV5-1 and TRBJ1-5; 7 nucleotides align to TRBD1. The trim removed 4 bases at V and 5 bases at J, leaving 9 bases unmatched. Germline values: CDR1 SGHRS, CDR2 YFSETQ. CDR3 length equals 15 residues. The CDR3 loop is CASSLGGQGDQPQHF. The CDR3 DNA reads as TGCGCCAGCAGCCTTGGAGGGCAGGGGGATCAGCCCCAGCATTTT.

V and J are TRBV5-1 and TRBJ1-1, with 7 positions matching TRBD1. The CDR3 length is 13 residues. The germline V gene encodes CDR1 SGHRS and CDR2 YFSETQ. V shed 2 bases, J shed 4 bases, and the junction held 2 bases outside the gene matches. The CDR3 DNA follows: TGCGCCAGCAGCTTACAGGGGAGCACTGAAGCTTTCTTT. It codes for CASSLQGSTEAFF.

The chain carries TRBV5-5 and TRBJ2-7; TRBD2 matches at 10 bases. The CDR3 contains 14 residues. CDR1 is SGHKS, CDR2 YYEKEE, per germline (reference sequence). V shed 4 bases and J 3 bases; nucleotides not matched to a gene: 4. The CDR3 DNA follows: TGTGCCAGCAGCCGAACTAGCGGGAACTACGAGCAGTACTTC. This gives the protein CASSRTSGNYEQYF.

The chain recombines TRBV5-6 with TRBJ2-3; 8 nucleotides line up with TRBD2. The CDR3 extends over 17 amino acids. CDR1 and CDR2 from the germline V gene are SGHDT and YYEEEE. Unmatched junction bases numbered 12, after V lost 4 bases and J lost 2 bases. CDR3 nucleotide sequence: TGTGCCAGCAGCCCCCTTGTTGGGCGGGGGGTCACAGATACGCAGTATTTT. This sequence encodes CASSPLVGRGVTDTQYF.

V is TRBV9 and J is TRBJ2-3; 16 nucleotides line up with TRBD2. This CDR3 is built from 20 residues. Looked up from germline, CDR1 is SGDLS and CDR2 is YYNGEE. Losses at the gene ends were 0 bases for V and 3 bases for J; bases not matched to a gene: 10. CDR3 coding DNA: TGTGCCAGCAGCGTAGCTGGGACTAGCGGGGGGGCAGCCTCGACAGATACGCAGTATTTT. Its translation: CASSVAGTSGGAASTDTQYF.

The genes are TRBV7-2 and TRBJ2-4; TRBD2 matches at 10 bases. Germline lookup yields CDR1 SGHTA and CDR2 FQGNSA. The ends lost 5 bases at V and 7 bases at J; junction bases unmatched: 11. The CDR3 is made up of 16 amino acids. This chain's CDR3 is CASSASSGGVRNIQYF. The CDR3 DNA reads TGTGCCAGCAGCGCCTCTAGCGGGGGAGTTAGGAACATTCAGTACTTC. The full variable domain, its missing parts supplied by reference TRBV7-2 and TRBJ2-4, is GAGVSQSPSNKVTEKGKDVELRCDPISGHTALYWYRQSLGQGLEFLIYFQGNSAPDKSGLPSDRFSAERTGGSVSTLTIQRTQQEDSAVYLCASSASSGGVRNIQYFGAGTRLSVL.

The V gene is TRBV27, the J gene TRBJ2-5; tentatively, D is TRBD1 (7 bases). Trimming pared 7 bases from V and 5 bases from J, leaving 20 bases between. Germline CDR1 is MNHEY and CDR2 is SMNVEV (reference sequence). The CDR3 totals 15 residues. CDR3 loop: CASKHGGTEGETQYF. CDR3 DNA sequence: TGTGCCAGCAAGCATGGGGGGACAGAGGGGGAGACCCAGTACTTC.

With regard to this clone: This sample also contains other DNA sequences that code for the same CDR3. The chain links TRBV4-1 to TRBJ2-2; 11 bases line up with TRBD2. The V and J ends lost 4 bases and 0 bases, in that order; junction bases with no gene match: 1. Germline loops: CDR1 MGHRA, CDR2 YSYEKL. The CDR3 length is 16 residues. CDR3 nucleotide sequence: TGCGCCAGCAGCCTGACTAGCGGGGCGAACACCGGGGAGCTGTTTTTT. It yields the protein CASSLTSGANTGELFF.

V gene TRBV7-9 combines with J gene TRBJ2-7; tentatively, D is TRBD2 (5 bases). Trimming stripped 2 bases from V and 7 bases from J, with 9 bases between. From germline, CDR1 is SEHNR and CDR2 FQNEAQ (reference sequence). This CDR3 comprises 12 residues. CDR3 in amino acids: CASSLQGGEQYF. The CDR3 coding sequence is TGTGCCAGCAGCTTACAAGGCGGGGAGCAGTACTTC. The variable domain in full, completed from reference TRBV7-9 and TRBJ2-7, reads DTGVSQNPRHKITKRGQNVTFRCDPISEHNRLYWYRQTLGQGPEFLTYFQNEAQLEKSRLLSDRFSAERPKGSFSTLEIQRTEQGDSAMYLCASSLQGGEQYFGPGTRLTVT.

The chain combines TRBV19 with TRBJ1-4; TRBD1 might be the D (6 bases). CDR1 is LNHDA, CDR2 SQIVND, per germline (reference sequence). Trimming removed 6 bases at V and 6 bases at J, with 23 bases between. This CDR3 is 17 amino acids long. The CDR3 DNA sequence: TGTGCCAGTAGCCCGGGGGGCCGGGACGCCGGGGATGAAAAACTGTTTTTT. It yields the protein CASSPGGRDAGDEKLFF.

The chain recombines TRBV6-1 with TRBJ1-6, with TRBD1 as a possible D gene (5 bases). CDR1 is MNHNS, CDR2 SASEGT, per germline. The CDR3 length is 18 residues. V lost 4 bases and J lost 0, with 16 bases in between. The CDR3 region has the DNA TGTGCCAGCAGTGGGGGCACCGGTATTAGCTCCTATAATTCACCCCTCCACTTT. This codes for CASSGGTGISSYNSPLHF.

This chain uses TRBV5-4 with TRBJ2-5, with a tentative D call TRBD1 (6 bases). TRBJ2-7 explains the end of the DNA better; the J call may be wrong. CDR1 SGHNT and CDR2 YYREEE come from the germline V gene (reference sequence). There are 13 residues in the CDR3. In nucleotides, the CDR3 is TGTGCCAGCAGCTTGGACAGGGTTGCCGAGCAGTACTTC. It yields the protein CASSLDRVAEQYF.

V is TRBV7-2 and J is TRBJ1-6; 8 nucleotides agree with TRBD1. The germline V gene encodes CDR1 SGHTA and CDR2 FQGNSA. Trimming took 5 bases from V and 2 from J; bases not matched to a gene: 11. The CDR3 sequence is 18 residues long. The CDR3 region is CASSDSGQGGTYNSPLHF. The CDR3 nucleotides read TGTGCCAGCAGCGACTCCGGACAGGGAGGAACCTATAATTCACCCCTCCACTTT.

This chain connects TRBV27 to TRBJ1-1, with TRBD1 as a possible D gene (5 bases). Germline V CDR1 and CDR2: MNHEY, SMNVEV (reference sequence). The CDR3 is 13 amino acids. Trimming shortened V by 5 bases and J by 8 bases, and 15 bases separated the two germline ends. The DNA for the CDR3 is TGTGCCAGCAGTCCCCAGGGACTAGGCGAAGCTTTCTTT. It is translated as CASSPQGLGEAFF.

V gene TRBV27 combines with J gene TRBJ2-1; a weak D match, TRBD1 (5 bases). The CDR3 runs to 14 residues. Germline V lookup: CDR1 MNHEY, CDR2 SMNVEV (reference sequence). Trimming removed 4 bases from V and 1 base from J, with 8 bases in between. The CDR3 DNA reads as TGTGCCAGCAGTTGGGCAGGGTCCTACAATGAGCAGTTCTTC. It is translated as CASSWAGSYNEQFF.

The rearrangement uses TRBV6-5 and TRBJ2-7; 9 positions match TRBD1. V gave up 6 bases and J gave up 3 bases; unmatched junction bases: 3. This CDR3 is 13 amino acids long. Germline V gene lookup returns CDR1 MNHEY and CDR2 SVGAGI. The chain's CDR3 is CASRLTGGYEQYF. In nucleotides, the CDR3 is TGTGCCAGCAGATTGACAGGGGGCTACGAGCAGTACTTC.

J is TRBJ2-6 and V is TRBV28; 10 bases fit TRBD1. CDR1 and CDR2 from the germline V gene are MDHEN and SYDVKM. The trim removed 3 bases at V and 3 bases at J, leaving 5 bases unmatched. The CDR3 runs to 17 residues. This chain's CDR3 is CASSFRTGGDGANVLTF. CDR3 nucleotides: TGTGCCAGCAGTTTCAGGACAGGGGGTGATGGGGCCAACGTCCTGACTTTC.

The chain recombines TRBV7-2 with TRBJ2-5, with 11 bases identical to TRBD1. The J call may be incorrect, as the DNA end agrees better with TRBJ2-7. The CDR3 contains 16 residues. Looked up from germline, CDR1 is SGHTA and CDR2 is FQGNSA. CDR3 nucleotide sequence: TGTGCCAGCAGCTTAGCGGCCGGGACAGGGGGCTACGAGCAGTACTTC. Its protein is CASSLAAGTGGYEQYF.

The chain uses TRBV6-1 and TRBJ1-3; D is unresolved. The germline CDR1 and CDR2 sequences are MNHNS and SASEGT. The CDR3 sequence is 12 residues long. V dropped 2 bases and J dropped 14 bases, with 13 bases sitting between them. This CDR3 reads CASSESNYPLYF. DNA for the CDR3: TGTGCCAGCAGTGAAAGTAACTATCCCTTATATTTT.

The J gene is TRBJ1-5, the V gene TRBV6-1, with D tentatively TRBD1 (6 bases). The V gene lost 6 bases and the J gene lost 3 bases, with 9 bases spanning the gap. Germline CDR1 is MNHNS and CDR2 is SASEGT. The CDR3 is 13 residues long. The CDR3 nucleotides read TGTGCCAGCAGCGGACAGCTCAATCAGCCCCAGCATTTT. It specifies CASSGQLNQPQHF.

As for this clone: This same CDR3 is encoded by further DNA sequences in the sample. The V gene is TRBV5-1, the J gene TRBJ1-6, with TRBD1 as a possible D gene (6 bases). Trimming removed 3 bases at V and 10 bases at J, with 20 bases between. CDR1 is SGHRS, CDR2 YFSETQ, per germline. CDR3 size: 16 residues. This CDR3 is CASSSGSTGIVSPLHF. DNA for the CDR3: TGCGCCAGCAGCTCGGGATCAACAGGGATTGTCTCACCCCTCCACTTT.

The genes are TRBV28 and TRBJ1-2; 7 positions match TRBD1. The ends lost 6 bases at V and 2 bases at J; junction bases unmatched: 9. The CDR3 contains 15 residues. Germline V gene data show CDR1 as MDHEN and CDR2 as SYDVKM. The CDR3 sequence: CASRRGDRANYGYTF. DNA for the CDR3: TGTGCCAGCAGAAGAGGAGACAGGGCCAACTATGGCTACACCTTC.

The chain has TRBV19 and TRBJ2-3; 7 nucleotides match TRBD1. The junction had 2 bases not matched to a gene; V was cut back by 7 bases and J by 1 base. This CDR3 has 13 amino acids. Germline V lookup: CDR1 LNHDA, CDR2 SQIVND (reference sequence). The CDR3 bases are TGTGCCAGTAAGGGACAGCGCACAGATACGCAGTATTTT. Its protein product is CASKGQRTDTQYF.

The chain has TRBV7-2 and TRBJ2-7, with 13 bases fitting TRBD2. V shed 1 base, J shed 2 bases, and the junction held 2 bases outside the gene matches. The CDR3 extends over 16 amino acids. CDR1 and CDR2 (germline): SGHTA, FQGNSA. The CDR3 region is CASSLEGTSGAYEQYF. For the CDR3, the DNA is TGTGCCAGCAGCTTAGAGGGGACTAGCGGGGCCTACGAGCAGTACTTC. The variable domain in full, completed from reference TRBV7-2 and TRBJ2-7, reads GAGVSQSPSNKVTEKGKDVELRCDPISGHTALYWYRQSLGQGLEFLIYFQGNSAPDKSGLPSDRFSAERTGGSVSTLTIQRTQQEDSAVYLCASSLEGTSGAYEQYFGPGTRLTVT.

The chain employs TRBV5-4 and TRBJ1-1; 10 bases agree with TRBD1. Trimming removed 4 bases from V and 7 bases from J; junction bases left unmatched: 10. This CDR3 contains 15 residues. Germline V gives CDR1 SGHNT, CDR2 YYREEE (reference sequence). The CDR3 is CASSAGTGARGEAFF. The CDR3 bases are TGTGCCAGCAGCGCCGGGACAGGGGCCAGAGGTGAAGCTTTCTTT.

The DNA of the CDR3 is TGCGCCAGCAGCTTGTGGACAGGTGGAGAGACCCAGTACTTC. Its protein is CASSLWTGGETQYF. The rearrangement links TRBV5-1 to TRBJ2-5, with 7 bases fitting TRBD1. V lost 1 base and J lost 4; bases outside the gene matches: 4. Germline V gene lookup returns CDR1 SGHRS and CDR2 YFSETQ. The CDR3 spans 14 residues.

The V and J genes are TRBV2 and TRBJ1-5, with D perhaps matching TRBD1 (5 bases). V gave up 8 bases and J gave up 7 bases, with 15 bases separating them. Germline lookup yields CDR1 SNHLY and CDR2 FYNNEI. This CDR3 spans 13 amino acids. The CDR3 region is CASGKGQGQPQHF. CDR3 DNA sequence: TGTGCCAGCGGAAAGGGGCAAGGCCAGCCCCAGCATTTT.